The clone carrying this T cell receptor (beta chain) was detected a few times. These data belong to a study of human T cells and chemical hapten exposure. Study-wide context: DPC 0.01% went on the upper back by patch test, with reading at 6 days.

Time point described: patch test 1, 2 weeks after DPC sensitization. The treatment: therapeutic diphenylcyclopropenone sensitization with weekly scalp DPC. Library construction involved attaching unique molecular identifiers to individual cDNA molecules, which allowed quantitative, reproducible TCR counting. In the study's own analysis: Between roughly 20,000 and 690,600 TCRs appeared in each sample, and the median stood at approximately 100,000. TCRdb analysed the RACE reads with MiXCR anew, one entry per CDR3 protein. TCRdb assigned the V and J calls; the authors' analysis was not used. This sample carries about 120,000 distinct CDR3 sequences, roughly 13% of them seen once, and the ten largest clones take around 0.84%. Germline-derived CDR1 and CDR2 are DFQATT and SNEGSKA (reference sequence). The CDR3 loop spans 13 amino acids. V shed 4 bases and J shed 3 bases, with 12 bases lying between them.

Here the sequenced sample was whole blood, taken in connection with sensitization to the hapten diphenylcyclopropenone (DPC). The chain carries TRBV20-1 and TRBJ1-2, with a tentative D call TRBD1 (5 bases). The TCR comes from a man aged 18 to 35 with alopecia areata. Some clones in this sample may be carry-over from other donors' samples. The CDR3 reads CSAKSGRDYGYTF. In nucleotides, the CDR3 is TGCAGTGCTAAATCGGGCAGGGACTATGGCTACACCTTC.